Here is one T cell receptor beta chain with its context. Per the germline V gene, CDR1 is SNHLY and CDR2 is FYNNEI. There are 17 residues in the CDR3. Trimming removed 0 bases from V and 3 bases from J, with 16 bases in between. The sample originates from a study of blood T cell repertoires in COVID-19. The study drew participants aged about 18 to 89 years from roughly 25 US areas. Two negative PCRs, clearance, or symptom resolution characterized the recovered Cohort 3 donors. Assay used: immunoSEQ multiplex PCR; TCRdb lists only in-frame clones, some missing. The sample holds approximately 300,000 clones, 70% to 90% seen once.

Input material: PBMCs or T cells enriched from blood (not recorded which). The chain combines TRBV2 with TRBJ2-3, with D possibly TRBD2 on 7 matching bases. The clonotype was recovered from a woman aged 25 to 45 who had recovered from COVID-19. This CDR3 is CASSEAWGGGVTDTQYF. The CDR3 coding sequence is TGTGCCAGCAGTGAAGCTTGGGGCGGGGGCGTTACAGATACGCAGTATTTT.